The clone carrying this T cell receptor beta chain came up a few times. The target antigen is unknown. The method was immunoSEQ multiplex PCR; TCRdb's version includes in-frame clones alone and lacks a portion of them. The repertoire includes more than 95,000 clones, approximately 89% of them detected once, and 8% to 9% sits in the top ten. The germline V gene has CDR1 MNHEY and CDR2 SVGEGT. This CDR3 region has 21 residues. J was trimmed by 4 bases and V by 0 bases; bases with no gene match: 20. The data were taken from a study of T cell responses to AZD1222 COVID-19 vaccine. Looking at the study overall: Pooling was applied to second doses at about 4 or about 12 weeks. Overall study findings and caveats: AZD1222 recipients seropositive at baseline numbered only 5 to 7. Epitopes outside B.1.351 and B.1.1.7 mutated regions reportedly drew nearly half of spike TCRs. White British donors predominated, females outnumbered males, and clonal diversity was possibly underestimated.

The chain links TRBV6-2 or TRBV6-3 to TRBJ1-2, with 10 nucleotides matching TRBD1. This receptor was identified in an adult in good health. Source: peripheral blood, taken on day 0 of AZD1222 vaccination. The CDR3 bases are TGTGCCAGCAGTTACTCGATAAGAACCGGGACAGGGGCCACTAAGTCCTATGGCTACACCTTC. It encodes CASSYSIRTGTGATKSYGYTF.